The next 2 T cell receptor beta chains were all read from a single sample in a study of neurological immune-mediated disorders. TCRdb reanalysed the 5' RACE reads using MiXCR and keeps one entry per CDR3 protein. The table records some 16,000 distinct CDR3 sequences, 14% to 15% of them present only once. Specimen: PBMCs. The receptors shown here come from a man between 60 and 75 years old with HTLV-1-associated myelopathy (HAM/TSP).

Many counts were recorded for this clonotype. The rearrangement joins TRBV20-1 to TRBJ2-7; tentative D call: TRBD2 (5 bases). The CDR3 runs to 13 residues. Trimming took 5 bases from V and 0 from J, leaving 11 bases between them. Germline CDR1 reads DFQATT; CDR2 reads SNEGSKA (reference sequence). The CDR3 DNA reads TGCAGTGCTCAGACTACCCACTCCTACGAGCAGTACTTC. Protein product: CSAQTTHSYEQYF.

The chain has TRBV20-1 and TRBJ1-5; possible D gene TRBD1, 5 bases. V lost 3 bases and J 7 bases, leaving 16 bases between the germline ends. CDR1 DFQATT and CDR2 SNEGSKA come from the germline V gene (reference sequence). The CDR3 extends over 14 amino acids. The CDR3: CSASPGGGKQPQHF. CDR3 DNA: TGCAGTGCTAGCCCCGGCGGGGGTAAACAGCCCCAGCATTTT.